These T cell receptor beta chains were read from a single sample in a study of regulatory and conventional T cells in RAG deficiency. Produced via immunoSEQ multiplex PCR; TCRdb's table is partial and in-frame only. This sample carries around 29,000 clones, about 96% of them seen once, and the ten largest clones take roughly 0.35%. The same data also went into a second study, on regulatory T cells.

Source material: CD25- CD4+ T cells sorted from blood. The source is a human donor in good health. CDR3s include the opening cysteine and the closing phenylalanine or tryptophan. D genes are given only for firm matches. Some rows mark clone size as missing; the rest say once, few, many or name a class of expanded clone.

d_gene,j_gene,v_gene,abundance,CDR3nt,CDR3aa
TRBD1,TRBJ1-2,TRBV4-1,NA,TGCGCCAGCAGCCAAGCAATACCGGACAGGGCTAACTATGGCTACACCTTC,CASSQAIPDRANYGYTF
TRBD2,TRBJ2-5,TRBV12-5,once,TGTGCTAGTGGTTTGGTACTAGCGGGAATAGGGACCCAGTACTTC,CASGLVLAGIGTQYF
NA,TRBJ2-3,TRBV18,NA,TGTGCCAGCTCACCAGGGCAGGGCGGAACAGATACGCAGTATTTT,CASSPGQGGTDTQYF
TRBD2,TRBJ2-7,TRBV11-2,NA,TGTGCCAGCAGCTCTTTAGCGGGGAACTACGAGCAGTACTTC,CASSSLAGNYEQYF
TRBD1,TRBJ1-2,TRBV27,NA,TGTGCCAGCAGTTTAACCGGGACAGGACCAAACTATGGCTACACCTTC,CASSLTGTGPNYGYTF
NA,TRBJ1-5,TRBV7-2,NA,TGTGCCAGCAGCAAATGGGGTATGGGTCAGGGAAGCAATCAGCCCCAGCATTTT,CASSKWGMGQGSNQPQHF
TRBD2,TRBJ2-5,TRBV29-1,NA,TGCAGCGCTACCGACGGACTAGCGGGGGACCGTGGGACCCAGTACTTC,CSATDGLAGDRGTQYF
NA,TRBJ1-2,TRBV14,NA,TGTGCCAGCAGCCCGTATCAGGTCCTCCCCGGTGGCTACACCTTC,CASSPYQVLPGGYTF
NA,TRBJ2-3,TRBV14,NA,TGTGCCAGCAGTCCCGGCTCTAGCGCCCTCACAGATACGCAGTATTTT,CASSPGSSALTDTQYF
TRBD1,TRBJ1-5,TRBV19,NA,TGTGCCAGTAGTACCCCTATACAGGGGACGTTAGGGCCCCAGCATTTT,CASSTPIQGTLGPQHF
TRBD2,TRBJ2-3,TRBV5-1,NA,TGCGCCAGCAGCTATAACCTAGCGGGCGGCACAGATACGCAGTATTTT,CASSYNLAGGTDTQYF
NA,TRBJ1-1,TRBV7-8,NA,TGTGCCAGCAGCTTAGAACAGCTGAACACTGAAGCTTTCTTT,CASSLEQLNTEAFF
TRBD2,TRBJ2-7,TRBV6-5,NA,TGTGCCAGCAGTTACGTCGGCGGGAGCTCCTACGAGCAGTACTTC,CASSYVGGSSYEQYF
TRBD2,TRBJ2-1,TRBV6-5,NA,TGTGCCAGCAGTTACTCGCTCAGCGGGAGTAGATATGAGCAGTTCTTC,CASSYSLSGSRYEQFF
NA,TRBJ1-1,TRBV5-1,NA,TGCGCCACCTCCCAGGGGCGGATGAACACTGAAGCTTTCTTT,CATSQGRMNTEAFF
NA,TRBJ2-5,TRBV5-1,NA,TGCGCCAGCAGCAAGCTCCAGGGCGCGGAGACCCAGTACTTC,CASSKLQGAETQYF
NA,TRBJ2-5,TRBV30,NA,TGTGCCTGGAGTCCGGAGGAGACCCAGTACTTC,CAWSPEETQYF
TRBD1,TRBJ1-5,TRBV5-8,NA,TGTGCCAGCAGGCGAACGGGGACAGGGATTCAGCCCCAGCATTTT,CASRRTGTGIQPQHF
TRBD1,TRBJ2-7,TRBV7-3,NA,TGTGCCAGCAGCTTATGGGACAGGGATTTCTACGAGCAGTACTTC,CASSLWDRDFYEQYF
NA,TRBJ1-4,TRBV7-8,NA,TGTGCCAGCAGCTTAGGCGGGGGAGAGGAAAAACTGTTTTTT,CASSLGGGEEKLFF
TRBD1,TRBJ1-2,TRBV27,NA,TGTGCCAGCAGTTTCCAGCGACAGGGGTATGGCTACACCTTC,CASSFQRQGYGYTF
NA,TRBJ2-5,TRBV7-2,NA,TGTGCCAGCAGCTTAGGATCCCGAAACACACGGACGCGGGTTGGGGCCCAGTACTTC,CASSLGSRNTRTRVGAQYF
NA,TRBJ1-1,TRBV6-5,NA,TGTGCCAGCATCGAACTTCAGGGTGGGACTGAAGCTTTCTTT,CASIELQGGTEAFF
NA,TRBJ1-1,TRBV5-6,NA,TGTGCCAGCAGCGCGGGACTCTTCAAGGGCCCGGCTGAAGCTTTCTTT,CASSAGLFKGPAEAFF
TRBD1,TRBJ2-7,TRBV28,NA,TGTGCCAGCAGCACTCCCTCAGACAGGGGGACCTACGAGCAGTACTTC,CASSTPSDRGTYEQYF
NA,TRBJ1-2,TRBV23-1,once,TGCGCCAGCAGTCGAGCCGGGCAGGGGATTGAGGGCTACACCTTC,CASSRAGQGIEGYTF
TRBD1,TRBJ2-7,TRBV5-4,NA,TGTGCCAGCAGCCCGGGAGGGGGACAGGGGAACTACGAGCAGTACTTC,CASSPGGGQGNYEQYF
NA,TRBJ2-7,TRBV5-1,NA,TGCGCCAGCAGCTTGGTTGACAGGCTGTTAAACGAGCAGTACTTC,CASSLVDRLLNEQYF
TRBD1,TRBJ2-4,TRBV30,NA,TGTGCCTGGAGCCCACCGGGACAGGGAAGTGTCGTAGCCAAAAACATTCAGTACTTC,CAWSPPGQGSVVAKNIQYF
NA,TRBJ1-4,TRBV5-4,NA,TGTGCCAGCAGTAAAACCGGGAGAGGCGAAAAACTGTTTTTT,CASSKTGRGEKLFF
TRBD2,TRBJ2-2,TRBV4-2,once,TGTGCCAGCAGCCAAGATAGACGGGGGGGCACCGGGGAGCTGTTTTTT,CASSQDRRGGTGELFF
NA,TRBJ1-6,TRBV5-5,NA,TGTGCCAGCAGCTTGGCCTCCGGGACTCCAAATTCACCCCTCCACTTT,CASSLASGTPNSPLHF
TRBD1,TRBJ1-4,TRBV10-3,NA,TGTGCCATCAGGGGGACAGAGAAGGGAGAAAAACTGTTTTTT,CAIRGTEKGEKLFF
TRBD1,TRBJ1-2,TRBV4-1,NA,TGCGCCAGCAGCCTAGGGACAGGGGGAAACTATGGCTACACCTTC,CASSLGTGGNYGYTF
TRBD2,TRBJ2-7,TRBV7-2,NA,TGTGCCAGCAGCGCATCGATGGGACTAGCCACCGGGAACGAGCAGTACTTC,CASSASMGLATGNEQYF
NA,TRBJ2-2,TRBV6-5,NA,TGTGCCAGCAGCTATAGCGGCACCGGGGAGCTGTTTTTT,CASSYSGTGELFF
TRBD2,TRBJ2-1,TRBV12-5,NA,TGTGCTAGTGGCCCGCCCACTAGCGGGAGCTTCAATGAGCAGTTCTTC,CASGPPTSGSFNEQFF
TRBD2,TRBJ2-2,TRBV2,NA,TGTGCCAGCACTGGACTAGCGGCGAACACCGGGGAGCTGTTTTTT,CASTGLAANTGELFF
NA,TRBJ2-5,TRBV18,NA,TGTGCCAGCTCACCACGAAGGCAGGAAGAGACCCAGTACTTC,CASSPRRQEETQYF
TRBD1,TRBJ1-6,TRBV5-4,NA,TGTGCCAGCAGCTTTGAGGGGGCGAGGTATAATTCACCCCTCCACTTT,CASSFEGARYNSPLHF
TRBD1,TRBJ1-5,TRBV19,NA,TGTGCCAGCAGAGGTCAGGACAGGGGTCGGCAGCCCCAGCATTTT,CASRGQDRGRQPQHF
NA,TRBJ2-5,TRBV5-8,NA,TGTGCCAGCAGCTTCAGCGCACTGCAAGAGACCCAGTACTTC,CASSFSALQETQYF
NA,TRBJ2-5,TRBV6-6,NA,TGTGCCAGCAGTTACAGGTCGGGGGAGACCCAGTACTTC,CASSYRSGETQYF
NA,TRBJ2-3,TRBV5-6,NA,TGTGCCAGCAGCCCGGGACTCCGCCCCCCCACAGATACGCAGTATTTT,CASSPGLRPPTDTQYF
NA,TRBJ1-3,TRBV7-7,NA,TGTGCCAGCAGCTTAAACGGACTCTCTGGAAACACCATATATTTT,CASSLNGLSGNTIYF
NA,TRBJ1-1,TRBV30,NA,TGTGCCTGGAGACAGAACACTGAAGCTTTCTTT,CAWRQNTEAFF
NA,TRBJ2-1,TRBV4-1,NA,TGCGCCAGCAGCCGACCGACGGGGGAGAGCTCCTACAATGAGCAGTTCTTC,CASSRPTGESSYNEQFF
TRBD2,TRBJ2-1,TRBV9,NA,TGTGCCAGCAGCGTAAACACTGTACTACCTAGCGGGAGTAGCGATGAGCAGTTCTTC,CASSVNTVLPSGSSDEQFF
TRBD1,TRBJ2-7,TRBV6-5,NA,TGTGCCAGCAGTTACTCCCCGGGACAGAACTACGAGCAGTACTTC,CASSYSPGQNYEQYF
NA,TRBJ2-1,TRBV5-5,NA,TGTGCCAGCAGCTTGGATAGCGGCCCGTACAATGAGCAGTTCTTC,CASSLDSGPYNEQFF
TRBD1,TRBJ2-1,TRBV6-5,NA,TGTGCCAGCAGTCCAGACAGGGCTGGTTCCAATGAGCAGTTCTTC,CASSPDRAGSNEQFF
NA,TRBJ2-2,TRBV5-4,NA,TGTGCCTTGGAGGGGGCAGGGGCCGGGGAGCTGTTTTTT,CALEGAGAGELFF
NA,TRBJ1-5,TRBV30,NA,TGTGCCTGGAGGGTCGCGGGCCTCAATCAGCCCCAGCATTTT,CAWRVAGLNQPQHF
TRBD1,TRBJ1-1,TRBV5-1,NA,TGCGCCAGCAGCGAAGACCCAGGGGGTTTGGACACTGAAGCTTTCTTT,CASSEDPGGLDTEAFF
NA,TRBJ1-5,TRBV7-8,once,TGTGCCAGCAGCTTAGTGGCAGACAATCAGCCCCAGCATTTT,CASSLVADNQPQHF
TRBD2,TRBJ2-1,TRBV6-4,NA,TGTGCCAGCAGCGGGAAGGGACTAGCGGGAACCAGCTCCTACAATGAGCAGTTCTTC,CASSGKGLAGTSSYNEQFF
TRBD1,TRBJ2-5,TRBV7-8,NA,TGTGCCAGCAGCTTAGGGTACAGGGGGCGGGAGGAGACCCAGTACTTC,CASSLGYRGREETQYF
NA,TRBJ2-3,TRBV30,NA,TGTGCCTGGGGTCTTAGCTACACAGATACGCAGTATTTT,CAWGLSYTDTQYF